The 17 T cell receptor beta chains reported below all come from one sample, sequenced in a study of regulatory T cells in long-lasting Graves disease. Both iRepertoire HTBI primers and Arm-PCR of CDR3 regions were used to build the TCR beta libraries. TCRdb reprocessed the multiplex PCR reads with MiXCR, giving one entry per CDR3 protein. The sample yields 400,000 to 500,000 distinct CDR3 sequences, 22% seen once. This sample's time point: persistent/refractory GD, antithyroid drugs over 5 years with positive TRAb. From PBMCs, RNA was extracted and then used to make the TCR library. Sequenced here: peripheral blood mononuclear cells (PBMCs), sampled when the disease was refractory, from a patient treated with antithyroid drugs. All receptors derive from a female donor with Graves disease.

The sample holds many counts of this clonotype. The V gene is TRBV4-3, the J gene TRBJ2-5; tentatively, D is TRBD2 (6 bases). V dropped 1 base and J dropped 4 bases, with 7 bases sitting between them. Germline V CDR1 and CDR2: LGHNA, YSLEER. This CDR3 comprises 13 residues. For the CDR3, the DNA is TGCGCCAGCAGCCAAGTGGGGGGAGAGACCCAGTACTTC. Its translation: CASSQVGGETQYF.

This clonotype occurred many times. V and J are TRBV28 and TRBJ1-5, with TRBD1 matching over 8 bases. The J segment lost 0 bases and the V segment lost 2 bases, leaving 3 bases of the junction unmatched. The germline V gene encodes CDR1 MDHEN and CDR2 SYDVKM. The CDR3 consists of 16 residues. The CDR3 nucleotides read TGTGCCAGCAGTTTACTGACAGGGGATAGCAATCAGCCCCAGCATTTT. Translating gives CASSLLTGDSNQPQHF. Looking up the rest from reference TRBV28 and TRBJ1-5 gives the full variable domain: DVKVTQSSRYLVKRTGEKVFLECVQDMDHENMFWYRQDPGLGLRLIYFSYDVKMKEKGDIPEGYSVSREKKERFSLILESASTNQTSMYLCASSLLTGDSNQPQHFGDGTRLSIL.

V usage is TRBV11-2 and J usage is TRBJ2-5; 10 positions match TRBD2. Unmatched junction bases numbered 10, after V lost 1 base and J lost 2 bases. CDR1 and CDR2 from the germline V gene are SGHAT and FQNNGV. The CDR3 totals 18 residues. CDR3 in amino acids: CASSLVYSGGADQETQYF. The CDR3 bases are TGTGCCAGCAGCTTAGTATACAGCGGGGGGGCCGATCAAGAGACCCAGTACTTC. The whole variable domain, filled in from reference TRBV11-2 and TRBJ2-5, reads EAGVAQSPRYKIIEKRQSVAFWCNPISGHATLYWYQQILGQGPKLLIQFQNNGVVDDSQLPKDRFSAERLKGVDSTLKIQPAKLEDSAVYLCASSLVYSGGADQETQYFGPGTRLLVL.

The V and J genes are TRBV28 and TRBJ2-7; TRBD2 agrees at 11 bases. The junction had 12 bases not matched to a gene; V was cut back by 6 bases and J by 2 bases. Germline loops: CDR1 MDHEN, CDR2 SYDVKM. There are 17 residues in the CDR3. CDR3 protein: CASSRILTSGRPYEQYF. CDR3 sequence (DNA): TGTGCCAGCAGCCGAATCCTCACTAGCGGGAGACCCTACGAGCAGTACTTC. The full variable domain, completed using reference TRBV28 and TRBJ2-7, is DVKVTQSSRYLVKRTGEKVFLECVQDMDHENMFWYRQDPGLGLRLIYFSYDVKMKEKGDIPEGYSVSREKKERFSLILESASTNQTSMYLCASSRILTSGRPYEQYFGPGTRLTVT.

This clonotype appeared many times. The chain has TRBV6-1 and TRBJ1-2; D is undetermined. The V gene lost 6 bases and the J gene lost 3 bases, with 11 bases spanning the gap. Germline CDR1 is MNHNS and CDR2 is SASEGT. This CDR3 contains 13 residues. The CDR3: CASRPDGDYGYTF. In nucleotides, the CDR3 is TGTGCCAGCAGACCGGACGGCGACTATGGCTACACCTTC.

The chain is built from TRBV12-3 or TRBV12-4 and TRBJ1-1; 8 bases match TRBD1. J lost 5 bases, V lost 5 bases, and 4 bases had no gene match. The CDR3 sequence is 13 residues long. This CDR3 reads CASSQTGETEAFF. The CDR3 nucleotides are TGTGCCAGCAGTCAGACAGGGGAAACTGAAGCTTTCTTT.

V gene TRBV12-3 or TRBV12-4 combines with J gene TRBJ2-1, with 10 positions matching TRBD1. CDR3 length: 14 amino acids. V lost 5 bases and J lost 8; bases outside the gene matches: 6. Here the CDR3 reads CASSEGTGEDEQFF. Written as DNA, the CDR3 is TGTGCCAGCAGTGAGGGGACAGGGGAGGATGAGCAGTTCTTC.

Many counts were recorded for this clonotype. This chain uses TRBV7-2 with TRBJ2-7; 7 nucleotides align to TRBD1. Germline values: CDR1 SGHTA, CDR2 FQGNSA. The CDR3 runs 15 residues. Losses at the gene ends were 5 bases for V and 3 bases for J; bases not matched to a gene: 10. The chain's CDR3 is CASSTTGEVYYEQYF. DNA of the CDR3: TGTGCCAGCAGCACCACAGGGGAAGTATACTACGAGCAGTACTTC.

This clonotype has ten or more counts. V gene TRBV6-1 combines with J gene TRBJ2-5; 11 bases match TRBD1. Germline trimming cut 7 bases from V and 5 bases from J; bases unmatched to any gene: 9. The germline V gene encodes CDR1 MNHNS and CDR2 SASEGT. The CDR3 spans 15 residues. CDR3 DNA sequence: TGTGCCAGCAAGCCGGGACAGGGGGTGGGGGAGACCCAGTACTTC. This gives the protein CASKPGQGVGETQYF.

Many counts were recorded for this clonotype. The chain couples TRBV7-8 to TRBJ2-5, with unresolved D. The CDR3 has 14 amino acids. V was clipped by 8 bases and J by 0 bases, with 13 bases between them. Germline loops: CDR1 SGHVS, CDR2 FQNEAQ. This chain's CDR3 is CASGPRWDQETQYF. CDR3 nucleotide sequence: TGTGCCAGCGGCCCTCGCTGGGACCAAGAGACCCAGTACTTC.

This clonotype came up a few times. The chain recombines TRBV12-3 or TRBV12-4 with TRBJ2-6; TRBD1 or TRBD2 may be the D gene (5 bases each). Trimming cost V 6 bases and J 0 bases, with 15 bases left between them. CDR3 length: 17 residues. The CDR3 DNA is TGTGCCAGCAGAGCCTGGGACCCTAGCTCTGGGGCCAACGTCCTGACTTTC. Protein: CASRAWDPSSGANVLTF.

Only a few counts were recorded for this clonotype. The V and J genes are TRBV10-3 and TRBJ1-2; D is unclear. Looked up from germline, CDR1 is ENHRY and CDR2 is SYGVKD. V dropped 4 bases and J dropped 2 bases, with 5 bases sitting between them. The CDR3 is made up of 12 amino acids. CDR3 protein: CAISVLNYGYTF. The CDR3 nucleotides read TGTGCCATCAGTGTCCTAAACTATGGCTACACCTTC.

This sequence joins TRBV19 and TRBJ1-1; tentatively, D is TRBD1 (6 bases). V dropped 3 bases and J dropped 5 bases, with 10 bases sitting between them. Germline V lookup: CDR1 LNHDA, CDR2 SQIVND (reference sequence). This CDR3 region has 13 residues. CDR3 in amino acids: CASSISRGTEAFF. DNA of the CDR3: TGTGCCAGTAGTATTTCCAGGGGAACTGAAGCTTTCTTT. The full variable domain, completed using reference TRBV19 and TRBJ1-1, is DGGITQSPKYLFRKEGQNVTLSCEQNLNHDAMYWYRQDPGQGLRLIYYSQIVNDFQKGDIAEGYSVSREKKESFPLTVTSAQKNPTAFYLCASSISRGTEAFFGQGTRLTVV.

This clonotype was recorded many times. The rearrangement uses TRBV2 and TRBJ2-7; D gene ambiguous. CDR1 and CDR2 (germline): SNHLY, FYNNEI. The V end lost 7 bases, the J end lost 2 bases, and 12 bases lay between the germline ends. The CDR3 covers 13 residues. The CDR3 protein is CASKAMLPYEQYF. The CDR3 DNA is TGTGCCAGCAAAGCGATGCTACCCTACGAGCAGTACTTC.

The gene calls are TRBV19 and TRBJ2-2; 7 nucleotides line up with TRBD1. Germline values: CDR1 LNHDA, CDR2 SQIVND (reference sequence). With V trimmed by 8 bases and J by 5 bases, 17 bases remained unmatched. The CDR3 length is 17 residues. In DNA, the CDR3 is TGTGCCAGTGGATCCTACCGACAGGGCCCCTGGACCGGGGAGCTGTTTTTT. Translated, it gives CASGSYRQGPWTGELFF.

J is TRBJ1-5 and V is TRBV7-6, with D possibly being TRBD1 (5 bases). This CDR3 region has 16 residues. The germline CDR1 and CDR2 sequences are SGHVS and FNYEAQ. Trimming stripped 5 bases from V and 0 bases from J, with 14 bases between. CDR3 in DNA: TGTGCCAGCAGCCCAGGGTCCATGGATAGCAATCAGCCCCAGCATTTT. Amino acids: CASSPGSMDSNQPQHF.

This clonotype has more than one count but fewer than ten. The V and J genes are TRBV6-1 and TRBJ1-2; weak D call: TRBD1 (6 bases). V was clipped by 5 bases and J by 4 bases, with 11 bases between them. Germline V lookup: CDR1 MNHNS, CDR2 SASEGT. CDR3 length equals 13 residues. As DNA, the CDR3 is TGTGCCAGCAGTCAACAGGGTCTCTATGGCTACACCTTC. It yields the protein CASSQQGLYGYTF.